This T cell receptor (beta chain) was retrieved from a study of cytomegalovirus exposure and HLA in healthy donors. The overall study: Ancestry clustering placed around four fifths of a few hundred genotyped donors in the Caucasian-associated cluster. Study results and caveats: Roughly uniform depth of sequencing across donors was assumed in presence/absence analyses. A reported reduction in N-insertions relative to the approximately 600-donor mean was seen in an Asian-associated ancestry cluster in a later analysis.

The CDR3 spans 12 residues. V was cut by 10 bases and J by 1 base, with 10 bases left in between. CDR1 MNHNS and CDR2 SASEGT come from the germline V gene. As for this clone: No antigen is known for it.

PCR involved 60 Vbeta and 13 Jbeta primers. Clones were sequenced by immunoSEQ multiplex PCR, and TCRdb holds only the in-frame ones, with some missing. Found here are some 150,000 clones, around 80% of them singletons; the top ten hold 1.2% to 1.5%. The sequence was obtained from a man aged 30-40 years in good health and CMV-seropositive. The chain employs TRBV6-1 and TRBJ1-1, with D possibly TRBD1 on 5 matching bases. The material sequenced was PBMCs. The CDR3 DNA is TGTGCCACCTTAAGGGGGAACACTGAAGCTTTCTTT. Amino acid sequence: CATLRGNTEAFF.